The 14 T cell receptor beta chains presented below share a single source sample, sequenced in a study of T-cell memory formation after mild COVID-19 (dated by TCRdb to the early 2020s). To prepare the library, 5' RACE was applied. The sample was run on an Illumina NovaSeq 6000. TCRdb handled the public reads itself, with Q25 trimming in fastp and clone calling in MiXCR, and kept productive beta chains. Duplicate CDR3 protein sequences are folded into a single record with the most common DNA and genes. The sample table holds around 200,000 distinct CDR3 sequences, of which over 9.5% were seen once. 3% of the sample belongs to the ten largest clones. The sample comprised PBMCs or a T cell subset sorted from them (not recorded which). The receptors stem from a man between 18 and 35 years old who had mild COVID-19 (a few samples of this study predate the infection). The sample titles of this study are shuffled in the database, so cell type and time point are left out; the donor was told from shared clones.

The genes are TRBV11-2 and TRBJ1-6; D ambiguous. Germline lookup yields CDR1 SGHAT and CDR2 FQNNGV. The ends were cut back, 2 bases at V and 2 bases at J, with 10 bases in the middle. The CDR3 is made up of 16 amino acids. The CDR3 is CASSLTGSPYNSPLHF. CDR3 DNA sequence: TGTGCCAGCAGCTTAACGGGATCTCCCTATAATTCACCCCTCCACTTT.

This clonotype was counted at least ten times. J is TRBJ1-5 and V is TRBV15; no clear D gene. Germline V gene lookup returns CDR1 LNHNV and CDR2 YYDKDF (reference sequence). The length of the CDR3 is 16 residues. The ends were cut back, 3 bases at V and 5 bases at J, with 17 bases in the middle. The CDR3 here is CATSSGLWQIYQPQHF. CDR3 nucleotide sequence: TGTGCCACCAGCAGTGGCCTCTGGCAGATCTATCAGCCCCAGCATTTT.

Only a few counts were recorded for this clonotype. The chain uses TRBV5-5 and TRBJ1-1; no clear D gene. Germline V gene sequence: CDR1 SGHKS, CDR2 YYEKEE (reference sequence). The CDR3 is 13 residues long. V lost 2 bases and J lost 8, with 13 bases in between. The CDR3 is CASSFSPGGEAFF. CDR3 nucleotides: TGTGCCAGCAGCTTTTCGCCCGGCGGGGAAGCTTTCTTT. The whole variable domain, filled in from reference TRBV5-5 and TRBJ1-1, reads DAGVTQSPTHLIKTRGQQVTLRCSPISGHKSVSWYQQVLGQGPQFIFQYYEKEERGRGNFPDRFSARQFPNYSSELNVNALLLGDSALYLCASSFSPGGEAFFGQGTRLTVV.

This clonotype showed up many times. This chain joins TRBV2 and TRBJ1-5, with D perhaps TRBD1 (5 bases). This CDR3 is built from 14 residues. The germline V gene encodes CDR1 SNHLY and CDR2 FYNNEI. The germline V and J ends were trimmed by 4 bases and 7 bases, with 14 bases remaining between them. The CDR3 protein is CASSGPGWGQPQHF. CDR3 in DNA: TGTGCCAGCAGTGGCCCAGGGTGGGGCCAGCCCCAGCATTTT.

This clonotype has more than one count but fewer than ten. This sequence joins TRBV5-6 and TRBJ2-7; no reliable D call. The V end lost 2 bases, the J end lost 3 bases, and 9 bases lay between the germline ends. The CDR3 loop spans 13 amino acids. CDR1 and CDR2 from the germline V gene are SGHDT and YYEEEE. In nucleotides, the CDR3 is TGTGCCAGCAGCTTCCAGAGACTCTACGAGCAGTACGTC. Translating gives CASSFQRLYEQYV.

This clonotype has a handful of counts. This rearrangement joins TRBV5-1 to TRBJ2-2; TRBD1 is a possible D gene (6 bases). Germline loops: CDR1 SGHRS, CDR2 YFSETQ. The CDR3 sequence is 15 residues long. Trimming cost V 0 bases and J 2 bases, with 8 bases left between them. The CDR3 DNA reads TGCGCCAGCAGCTTGGAACAGGGTAACACCGGGGAGCTGTTTTTT. It translates to CASSLEQGNTGELFF. Full variable domain (missing parts from reference TRBV5-1 and TRBJ2-2): KAGVTQTPRYLIKTRGQQVTLSCSPISGHRSVSWYQQTPGQGLQFLFEYFSETQRNKGNFPGRFSGRQFSNSRSEMNVSTLELGDSALYLCASSLEQGNTGELFFGEGSRLTVL.

This clonotype was picked up a small number of times. The chain employs TRBV5-1 and TRBJ2-5; D call uncertain. Per the germline V gene, CDR1 is SGHRS and CDR2 is YFSETQ. The CDR3 has 14 amino acids. V was clipped by 0 bases and J by 2 bases, with 8 bases between them. The CDR3 reads CASSLVTPQETQYF. The CDR3 DNA sequence: TGCGCCAGCAGCTTGGTGACGCCTCAAGAGACCCAGTACTTC.

This clonotype was picked up a small number of times. This chain links TRBV7-2 with TRBJ2-1; 9 bases are a match to TRBD2. The CDR3 has 15 amino acids. V lost 3 bases to trimming and J lost 5 bases; unmatched junction nucleotides: 5. CDR1 is SGHTA, CDR2 FQGNSA, per germline. CDR3 loop: CASSFIAGGHNEQFF. The CDR3 DNA reads TGTGCCAGCAGCTTCATCGCGGGGGGGCACAATGAGCAGTTCTTC.

This clonotype came up many times. The chain is built from TRBV7-9 and TRBJ1-1; 7 positions match TRBD1. Germline V gives CDR1 SEHNR, CDR2 FQNEAQ (reference sequence). V lost 6 bases to trimming and J lost 3 bases; unmatched junction nucleotides: 10. The CDR3 loop spans 15 amino acids. This chain's CDR3 is CASSAPGQWDTEAFF. DNA of the CDR3: TGTGCCAGCAGTGCTCCGGGACAGTGGGACACTGAAGCTTTCTTT.

The chain couples TRBV10-1 to TRBJ1-1; D is undetermined. V was shortened by 6 bases and J by 3 bases, with 11 bases between the two germline ends. Per the germline V gene, CDR1 is WNHNN and CDR2 is SYGVQD (reference sequence). The CDR3 consists of 13 residues. The CDR3 region is CASRIKRDTEAFF. CDR3 nucleotides: TGCGCCAGCAGGATTAAACGAGACACTGAAGCTTTCTTT.

The rearrangement uses TRBV2 and TRBJ2-5; D might be TRBD2 (6 bases). This CDR3 contains 12 residues. Germline V gene data show CDR1 as SNHLY and CDR2 as FYNNEI. V was pared by 4 bases and J by 4 bases, with 7 bases between. The CDR3 DNA follows: TGTGCCAGCAGTGGACTAGTAGAGACCCAGTACTTC. This encodes CASSGLVETQYF. The complete variable domain, with remaining parts taken from reference TRBV2 and TRBJ2-5, reads EPEVTQTPSHQVTQMGQEVILRCVPISNHLYFYWYRQILGQKVEFLVSFYNNEISEKSEIFDDQFSVERPDGSNFTLKIRSTKLEDSAMYFCASSGLVETQYFGPGTRLLVL.

The gene calls are TRBV7-2 and TRBJ2-3, with D perhaps TRBD1 or TRBD2 (6 bases each). Germline lookup yields CDR1 SGHTA and CDR2 FQGNSA. This CDR3 has 16 amino acids. The V end lost 4 bases, the J end lost 4 bases, and 18 bases lay between the germline ends. The CDR3 sequence: CASSWPRGAGADTQYF. For the CDR3, the DNA is TGTGCCAGCAGCTGGCCTAGGGGGGCTGGGGCAGATACGCAGTATTTT.

This chain connects TRBV2 to TRBJ1-1; 7 bases align to TRBD1. This CDR3 has 13 residues. The ends lost 6 bases at V and 5 bases at J; junction bases unmatched: 6. CDR1 is SNHLY and CDR2 is FYNNEI in the germline V gene. The CDR3 DNA follows: TGTGCCAGCAGGGACAGGTTGGGGACTGAAGCTTTCTTT. Its protein is CASRDRLGTEAFF.

CDR3 in DNA: TGTGCCACCAGTGATAGCACAGAGTACCAAGAGACCCAGTACTTC. Residues: CATSDSTEYQETQYF. The chain has TRBV24-1 and TRBJ2-5; D remains ambiguous. V dropped 3 bases and J dropped 0 bases, with 10 bases sitting between them. Germline V CDR1 and CDR2: KGHDR, SFDVKD. This CDR3 comprises 15 residues.